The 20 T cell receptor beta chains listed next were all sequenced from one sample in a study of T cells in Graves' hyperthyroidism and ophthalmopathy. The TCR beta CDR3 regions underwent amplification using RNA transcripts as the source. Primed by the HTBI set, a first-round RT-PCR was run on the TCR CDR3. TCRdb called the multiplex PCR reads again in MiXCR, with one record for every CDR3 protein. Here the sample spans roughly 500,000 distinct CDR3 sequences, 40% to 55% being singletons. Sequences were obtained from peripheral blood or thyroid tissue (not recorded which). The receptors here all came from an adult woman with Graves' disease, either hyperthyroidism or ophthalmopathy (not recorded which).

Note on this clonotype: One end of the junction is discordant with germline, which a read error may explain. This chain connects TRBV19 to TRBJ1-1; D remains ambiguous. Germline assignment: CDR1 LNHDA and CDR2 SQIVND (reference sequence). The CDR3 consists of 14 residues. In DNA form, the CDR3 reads TGTGCCAGTAGTCCCATCTGGGAAGGCGCTGAAGCTCTCTTT. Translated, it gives CASSPIWEGAEALF.

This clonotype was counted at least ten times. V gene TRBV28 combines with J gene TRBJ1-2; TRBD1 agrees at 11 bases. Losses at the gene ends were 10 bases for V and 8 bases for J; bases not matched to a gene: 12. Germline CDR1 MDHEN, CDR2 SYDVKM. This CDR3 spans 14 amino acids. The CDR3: CATPSGQGDIGYTF. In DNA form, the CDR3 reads TGTGCCACCCCATCGGGACAGGGGGACATCGGCTACACCTTC.

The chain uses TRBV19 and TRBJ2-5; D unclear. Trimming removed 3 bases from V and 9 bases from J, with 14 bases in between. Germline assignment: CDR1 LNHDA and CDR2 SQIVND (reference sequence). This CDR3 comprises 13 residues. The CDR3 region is CASSMVGNQPQYF. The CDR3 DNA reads TGTGCCAGTAGTATGGTCGGTAATCAGCCCCAGTACTTC.

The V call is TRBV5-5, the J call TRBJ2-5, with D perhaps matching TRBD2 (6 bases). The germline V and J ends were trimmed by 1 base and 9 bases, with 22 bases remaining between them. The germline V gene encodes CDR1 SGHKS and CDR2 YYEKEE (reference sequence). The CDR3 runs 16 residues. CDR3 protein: CASSLTGRYSNQPQYF. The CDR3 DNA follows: TGTGCCAGCAGCTTGACGGGGAGGTATAGCAATCAGCCCCAGTACTTC.

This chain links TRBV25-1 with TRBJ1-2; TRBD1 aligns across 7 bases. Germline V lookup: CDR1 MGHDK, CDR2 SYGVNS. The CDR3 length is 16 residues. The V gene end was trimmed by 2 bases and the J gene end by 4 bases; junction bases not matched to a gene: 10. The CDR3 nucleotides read TGTGCCAGCAGTGAAATGCGGGGGGACAGACCCTATGGCTACACCTTC. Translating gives CASSEMRGDRPYGYTF.

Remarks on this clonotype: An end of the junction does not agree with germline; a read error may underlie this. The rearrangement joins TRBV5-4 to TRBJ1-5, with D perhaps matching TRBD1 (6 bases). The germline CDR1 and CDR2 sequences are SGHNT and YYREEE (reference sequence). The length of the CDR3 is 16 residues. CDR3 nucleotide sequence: TGCGCCAGCAGCCCCCGACAGGACCTCCCCAATCAGCCCCAGCATTTT. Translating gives CASSPRQDLPNQPQHF.

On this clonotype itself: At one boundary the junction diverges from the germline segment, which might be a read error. CDR3 DNA sequence: TGTGCCAGCTGTGACAGGGGAGTTAGGTACACCTTC. It specifies CASCDRGVRYTF. The chain uses TRBV2 and TRBJ1-2; TRBD1 matches at 8 bases. The CDR3 length is 12 residues. Germline values: CDR1 SNHLY, CDR2 FYNNEI. Based on the CDR3 plus reference TRBV2 and TRBJ1-2, the full variable domain is EPEVTQTPSHQVTQMGQEVILRCVPISNHLYFYWYRQILGQKVEFLVSFYNNEISEKSEIFDDQFSVERPDGSNFTLKIRSTKLEDSAMYFCASCDRGVRYTFGSGTRLTVV.

The CDR3 DNA sequence: TGTGCCAGCAGCGATCCCGTTATAGCGGGAGGGGAGACCCAGTACTTC. It specifies CASSDPVIAGGETQYF. This chain uses TRBV7-9 with TRBJ2-5; 11 bases line up with TRBD2. CDR1 and CDR2 from the germline V gene are SEHNR and FQNEAQ (reference sequence). CDR3 length equals 16 residues. Trimming removed 5 bases from V and 5 bases from J; junction bases left unmatched: 10.

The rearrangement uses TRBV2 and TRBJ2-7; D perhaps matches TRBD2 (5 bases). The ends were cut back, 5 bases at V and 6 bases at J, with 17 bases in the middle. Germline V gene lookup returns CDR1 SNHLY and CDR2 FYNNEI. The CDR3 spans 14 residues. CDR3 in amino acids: CASSQKEAHGEQYF. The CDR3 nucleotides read TGTGCCAGCAGTCAAAAGGAGGCCCACGGCGAGCAGTACTTC.

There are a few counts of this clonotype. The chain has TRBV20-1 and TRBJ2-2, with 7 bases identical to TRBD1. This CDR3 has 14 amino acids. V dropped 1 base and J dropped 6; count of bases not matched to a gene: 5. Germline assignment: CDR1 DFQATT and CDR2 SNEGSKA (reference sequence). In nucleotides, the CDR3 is TGCAGTGCTAGAGCAGGGGGTCAGGCCGGGGAGCTGTTTTTT. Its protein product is CSARAGGQAGELFF.

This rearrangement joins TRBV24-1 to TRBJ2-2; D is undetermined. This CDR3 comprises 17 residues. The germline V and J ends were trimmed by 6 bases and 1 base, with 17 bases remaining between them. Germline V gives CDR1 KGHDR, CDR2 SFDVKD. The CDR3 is CATSPWTRWGNTGELFF. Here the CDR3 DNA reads TGTGCCACCAGTCCCTGGACCCGCTGGGGGAACACCGGGGAGCTGTTTTTT.

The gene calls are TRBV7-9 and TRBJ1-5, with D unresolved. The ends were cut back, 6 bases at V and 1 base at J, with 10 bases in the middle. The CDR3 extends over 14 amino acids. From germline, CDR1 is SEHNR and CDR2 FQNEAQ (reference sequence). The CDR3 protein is CASSIQGSNQPQHF. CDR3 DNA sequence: TGTGCCAGCAGTATACAAGGGAGCAATCAGCCCCAGCATTTT.

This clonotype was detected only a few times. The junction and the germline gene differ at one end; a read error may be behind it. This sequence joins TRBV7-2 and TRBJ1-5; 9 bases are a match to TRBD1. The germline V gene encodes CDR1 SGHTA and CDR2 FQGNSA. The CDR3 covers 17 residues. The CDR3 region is CASSQRPGQGPNQPQHF. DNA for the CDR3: TGCGCCAGCAGCCAAAGGCCGGGACAGGGCCCCAATCAGCCCCAGCATTTT.

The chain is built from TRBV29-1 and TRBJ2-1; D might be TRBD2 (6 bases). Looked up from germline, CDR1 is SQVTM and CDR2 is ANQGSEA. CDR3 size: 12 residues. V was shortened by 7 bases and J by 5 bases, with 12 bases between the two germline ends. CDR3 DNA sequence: TGCAGCGCGGGAGTGGGCCACAATGAGCAGTTCTTC. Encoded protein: CSAGVGHNEQFF.

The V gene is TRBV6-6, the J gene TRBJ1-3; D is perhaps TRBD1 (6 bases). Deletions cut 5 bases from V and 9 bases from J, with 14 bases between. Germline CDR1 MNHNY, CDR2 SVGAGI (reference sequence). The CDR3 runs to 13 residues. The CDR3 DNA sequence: TGTGCCAGCAGTCGAAGGGGGGATACCACCATATATTTT. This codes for CASSRRGDTTIYF.

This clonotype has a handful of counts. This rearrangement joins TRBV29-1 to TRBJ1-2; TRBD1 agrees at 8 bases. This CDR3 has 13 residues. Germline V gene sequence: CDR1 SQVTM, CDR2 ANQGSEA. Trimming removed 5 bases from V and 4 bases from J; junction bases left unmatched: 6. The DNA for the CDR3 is TGCAGCGTTAAGCAGGGGGCACCCTATGGCTACACCTTC. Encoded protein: CSVKQGAPYGYTF.

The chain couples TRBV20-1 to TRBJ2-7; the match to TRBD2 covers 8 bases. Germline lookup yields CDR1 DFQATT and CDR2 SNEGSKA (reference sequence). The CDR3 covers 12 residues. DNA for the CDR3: TGCCTCGCGGGACTAGATGCCTACGAGCAGTACTTC. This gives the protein CLAGLDAYEQYF.

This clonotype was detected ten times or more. CDR3 residues: CASSLRLAGVETQYF. CDR3 coding DNA: TGTGCCAGCAGCCTCCGACTAGCGGGAGTAGAGACCCAGTACTTC. V usage is TRBV11-2 and J usage is TRBJ2-5, with TRBD2 identical over 12 bases. The germline gives CDR1 SGHAT, CDR2 FQNNGV. This CDR3 is 15 amino acids long. The V and J ends lost 5 bases and 4 bases, in that order; junction bases with no gene match: 5.

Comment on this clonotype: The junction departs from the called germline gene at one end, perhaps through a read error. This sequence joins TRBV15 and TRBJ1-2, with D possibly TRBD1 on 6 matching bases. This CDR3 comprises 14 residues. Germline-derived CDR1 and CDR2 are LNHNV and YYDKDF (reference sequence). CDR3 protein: CAASSASGDRGYTF. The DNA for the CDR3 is TGTGCCGCCAGCAGCGCCTCAGGGGATCGGGGCTACACCTTC.

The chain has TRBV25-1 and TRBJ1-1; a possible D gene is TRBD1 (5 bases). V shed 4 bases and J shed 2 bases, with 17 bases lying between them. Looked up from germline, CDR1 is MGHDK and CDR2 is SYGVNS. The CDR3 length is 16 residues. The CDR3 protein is CASSALPWDANTEAFF. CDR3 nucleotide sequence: TGTGCCAGCAGTGCTCTCCCTTGGGACGCCAACACTGAAGCTTTCTTT.